The T cell receptor (beta chain) described here comes from a study of blood T cell repertoires in COVID-19. Study-wide background: From T cells, B-cell-depleted T cells, or PBMCs came the material, which was cDNA or gDNA.

In the original analysis: Reference gene primers were amplified, and this amplification served to estimate nucleated cell counts. TCRdb's table, derived via immunoSEQ multiplex PCR, lists solely in-frame clones and lacks some. From that table come the V and J calls and clone size; the DNA was used to work out D and trimming. The sample carries about 100,000 clones, about 86% recorded once. The specimen was peripheral blood. The sequence was collected from a human donor in a cohort sampled during active COVID-19.

The DNA of the CDR3 is TGTGCCAGCACGAGGCTGGACCAAGAGACCCAGTACTTC. Translating it yields CASTRLDQETQYF. The chain combines TRBV28 with TRBJ2-5, with D unresolved. Deletions cut 7 bases from V and 0 bases from J, with 9 bases between. From germline, CDR1 is MDHEN and CDR2 SYDVKM. This CDR3 has 13 amino acids. Full variable domain (remainder filled in from reference TRBV28 and TRBJ2-5): DVKVTQSSRYLVKRTGEKVFLECVQDMDHENMFWYRQDPGLGLRLIYFSYDVKMKEKGDIPEGYSVSREKKERFSLILESASTNQTSMYLCASTRLDQETQYFGPGTRLLVL.